This TCR beta chain is from a study of T cells in Graves' hyperthyroidism and ophthalmopathy. Findings and limits, study-wide: A 13 V-J model separated ophthalmopathy from stable hyperthyroidism.

About this clonotype itself: Its target is unknown.

Amplification of TCR beta CDR3 regions used RNA as the template. An initial round of RT-PCR targeting the TCR CDR3 relied on the HTBI primer set. A single record per CDR3 protein comes from TCRdb applying MiXCR to the multiplex PCR reads. The data contain 600,000 to 800,000 distinct CDR3 sequences, over 35% of them singletons. Trimming cost V 5 bases and J 6 bases; bases outside gene matches: 8. CDR1 is SGHTA and CDR2 is FQGNSA in the germline V gene. The CDR3 covers 14 residues. This TCR was sampled from a woman in her forties with Graves' hyperthyroidism. The genes are TRBV7-2 and TRBJ2-5, with 8 bases fitting TRBD1. Sequenced: blood. CDR3 DNA sequence: TGTGCCAGCAGCGCTATCGGACAGGGTCAGACCCAGTACTTC. Residues: CASSAIGQGQTQYF.